This T cell receptor beta chain was identified during a study of blood T cell repertoires in COVID-19. Study in general: Researchers got acute and convalescent COVID-19 samples from the United States, Italy and Spain.

Donors in Cohort 3 who had recovered were those with two negative PCRs, healthcare professional clearance, or resolution of their symptoms. Original processing methods: The assay estimated nucleated cells by amplifying reference gene primers. The protocol was immunoSEQ multiplex PCR, while the TCRdb copy is restricted to in-frame clones and leaves out a portion. V and J calls and clone size follow that table, whereas D and trimming were derived from the DNA. Here the sample spans approximately 200,000 clones, about 82% being singletons. There are 14 residues in the CDR3. V lost 6 bases, J lost 3 bases, and 9 bases lay in between. Germline V gene sequence: CDR1 MDHEN, CDR2 SYDVKM.

Sequencing was carried out using PBMCs or T cells enriched from blood (not recorded which). The sequence was collected from a woman in her thirties who had recovered from COVID-19. This rearrangement joins TRBV28 to TRBJ1-6; D is possibly TRBD1 (5 bases). CDR3 region: CASRRDSYNSPLHF. CDR3 DNA sequence: TGTGCCAGCAGAAGAGACAGCTATAATTCACCCCTCCACTTT.